A selection of T cell receptor beta chains follows, all from one sample in a study of blood T cell repertoires in COVID-19. Repertoires were generated with immunoSEQ multiplex PCR, while TCRdb's copy carries only in-frame clones and drops some. The repertoire holds about 62,000 clones, roughly nine tenths seen once, with 15% to 20% in the top ten. The material sequenced was peripheral blood. These receptors came from a woman aged 55-69 years with COVID-19, enrolled during active disease. CDR3s include the opening cysteine and the closing phenylalanine or tryptophan. A D gene is named only where the DNA matches it firmly. Size is stated for part of the rows, as once, few or many counts, or as a class when the clone is expanded.

j_gene	v_gene	len	d_gene	abundance	CDR3aa	CDR3nt
TRBJ1-2	TRBV28	17	.	.	CASLNREPSSIGYGYTF	TGTGCCAGCTTAAACAGGGAGCCCTCGTCGATCGGCTATGGCTACACCTTC
TRBJ1-1	TRBV5-1	13	TRBD1	.	CASRLGTATEAFF	TGCGCCAGCAGGCTAGGGACAGCCACTGAAGCTTTCTTT
TRBJ2-7	TRBV28	12	.	few	CASVRSGQFLYF	TGTGCCAGCGTGCGGTCCGGACAGTTCCTCTACTTC
TRBJ1-4	TRBV3-1/TRBV3-2	15	.	.	CASSRTGQTYEKLFF	TGTGCCAGCAGCCGAACAGGGCAGACGTACGAAAAACTGTTTTTT
TRBJ1-5	TRBV7-9	13	.	.	CASRDGDIQPQHF	TGTGCCAGCCGGGACGGGGACATTCAGCCCCAGCATTTT
TRBJ2-5	TRBV4-3	15	.	.	CASSQDLLVGETQYF	TGCGCCAGCAGCCAAGATCTATTGGTCGGAGAGACCCAGTACTTC
TRBJ1-3	TRBV10-3	17	.	.	CAISERDVGGAGNTIYF	TGTGCCATCAGTGAGCGGGACGTCGGGGGGGCTGGAAACACCATATATTTT
TRBJ2-7	TRBV18	15	TRBD1	.	CASSPSARGLGEQYF	TGTGCCAGCTCACCATCTGCCAGGGGGCTTGGCGAGCAGTACTTC
TRBJ2-7	TRBV28	13	TRBD2	.	CASELAGQYEQYF	TGTGCCAGCGAACTAGCGGGGCAGTACGAGCAGTACTTC
TRBJ2-1	TRBV27	15	.	.	CASTPALGSYNEQFF	TGTGCCAGCACACCCGCCTTGGGGAGCTACAATGAGCAGTTCTTC
TRBJ2-7	TRBV5-4	13	TRBD1	.	CASSVGTDYEQYF	TGTGCCAGCAGCGTCGGGACAGACTACGAGCAGTACTTC
TRBJ2-7	TRBV5-6	14	TRBD1	few	CASSRPGQGYEQYF	TGTGCCAGCAGCCGACCGGGACAGGGGTACGAGCAGTACTTC
TRBJ2-3	TRBV5-6	13	.	.	CASSFSSTDTQYF	TGTGCCAGCAGCTTCTCGAGCACAGATACGCAGTATTTT
TRBJ2-2	TRBV25-1	17	TRBD1	.	CASSGNTGGSATGELFF	TGTGCCAGCAGTGGAAACACAGGGGGATCTGCCACCGGGGAGCTGTTTTTT
TRBJ2-1	TRBV19	15	TRBD2	.	CASSDSGRADNEQFF	TGTGCCAGTAGTGATAGCGGGAGGGCTGACAATGAGCAGTTCTTC
TRBJ2-2	TRBV29-1	13	.	.	CSVREGVAGELFF	TGCAGCGTAAGGGAGGGGGTGGCCGGGGAGCTGTTTTTT
TRBJ1-2	TRBV28	13	TRBD1	once	CASSSDRVGGYTF	TGTGCCAGCAGCTCGGACAGGGTTGGTGGCTACACCTTC
TRBJ2-1	TRBV5-1	15	TRBD2	.	CASSSGAGLVNEQFF	TGCGCCAGCAGCTCCGGTGCGGGACTAGTCAATGAGCAGTTCTTC
TRBJ2-7	TRBV7-3	15	TRBD1	.	CASSSWTGETYEQYF	TGTGCCAGCAGCTCCTGGACAGGGGAAACCTACGAGCAGTACTTC
TRBJ2-2	TRBV19	14	TRBD2	.	CASYTSGRTGELFF	TGTGCCTCATACACCAGCGGGAGAACCGGGGAGCTGTTTTTT
TRBJ2-7	TRBV11-2	12	TRBD2	.	CASSVSGEAQYF	TGTGCCAGCAGCGTTAGCGGGGAGGCCCAGTACTTC
TRBJ2-1	TRBV11-2	15	TRBD2	.	CASSLDRGAGEEQFF	TGTGCCAGCAGCTTAGATCGGGGTGCGGGAGAAGAGCAGTTCTTC
TRBJ2-7	TRBV6-4	13	TRBD2	.	CASSRDYGYEQYF	TGTGCCAGCAGCCGGGACTACGGCTACGAGCAGTACTTC
TRBJ1-6	TRBV12-5	15	TRBD1	.	CASGSQGTVNSPLHF	TGTGCTAGTGGTTCGCAAGGGACAGTGAATTCACCCCTCCACTTT
TRBJ2-2	TRBV5-6	15	TRBD1	.	CASSLGTGVAGELFF	TGTGCCAGCAGCTTAGGGACAGGGGTTGCCGGGGAGCTGTTTTTT
TRBJ2-1	TRBV4-3	17	TRBD2	.	CASSQDPAGGPINEQFF	TGCGCCAGCAGCCAAGACCCAGCGGGAGGGCCGATCAATGAGCAGTTCTTC
TRBJ1-1	TRBV2	12	.	.	CASSERQTEAFF	TGTGCCAGCAGTGAAAGACAGACCGAAGCTTTCTTT
TRBJ1-2	TRBV2	13	TRBD1	few	CASSATGGFGYTF	TGTGCCAGCAGCGCCACAGGGGGCTTTGGCTACACCTTC
TRBJ2-3	TRBV15	16	.	.	CATSRVRSRSADTQYF	TGTGCCACCAGCAGAGTCCGGTCCCGCTCGGCAGATACGCAGTATTTT
TRBJ1-2	TRBV10-1	15	TRBD1	once	CASSPIRQGINGYTF	TGCGCCAGCAGCCCCATCCGACAGGGTATTAATGGCTACACCTTC
TRBJ2-1	TRBV7-9	15	TRBD1	.	CASSLRDRGRNEQFF	TGTGCCAGCAGCCTCCGGGACAGGGGTCGAAATGAGCAGTTCTTC
TRBJ1-6	TRBV6-5	14	.	once	CASRTQGGNSPLHF	TGTGCCAGCAGGACACAGGGCGGGAATTCACCCCTCCACTTT
TRBJ2-1	TRBV3-1/TRBV3-2	16	.	.	CASSPRRAGAGDEQFF	TGTGCCAGCAGCCCCCGACGGGCAGGGGCTGGGGATGAGCAGTTCTTC
TRBJ2-3	TRBV7-2	16	TRBD1	.	CASSLGSGTGQDTQYF	TGTGCCAGCAGCTTAGGGTCCGGGACAGGGCAAGATACGCAGTATTTT
TRBJ1-1	TRBV5-1	12	.	.	CASSSSGGEAFF	TGCGCCAGCAGCTCCTCGGGAGGCGAAGCTTTCTTT
TRBJ1-2	TRBV29-1	15	.	.	CSVPLEQISNYGYTF	TGCAGCGTTCCCCTGGAACAGATATCAAACTATGGCTACACCTTC
TRBJ2-7	TRBV4-2	15	.	.	CASSQGGLNIPRQYF	TGTGCCAGCAGCCAAGGGGGACTTAATATCCCCAGGCAGTACTTC